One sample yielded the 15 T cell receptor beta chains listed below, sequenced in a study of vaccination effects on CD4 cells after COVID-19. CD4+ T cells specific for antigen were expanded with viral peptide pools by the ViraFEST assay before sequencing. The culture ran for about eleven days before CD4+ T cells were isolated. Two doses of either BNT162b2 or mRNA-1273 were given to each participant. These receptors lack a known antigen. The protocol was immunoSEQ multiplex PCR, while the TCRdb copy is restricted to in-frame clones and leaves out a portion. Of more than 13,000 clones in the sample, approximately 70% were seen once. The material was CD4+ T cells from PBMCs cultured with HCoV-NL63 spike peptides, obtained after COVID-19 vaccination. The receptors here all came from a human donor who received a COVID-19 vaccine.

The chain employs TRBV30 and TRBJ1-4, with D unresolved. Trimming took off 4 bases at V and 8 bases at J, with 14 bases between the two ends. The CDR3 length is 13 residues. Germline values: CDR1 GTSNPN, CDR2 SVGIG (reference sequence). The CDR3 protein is CAWNRQADEKLFF. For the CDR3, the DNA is TGTGCCTGGAATAGGCAGGCTGACGAAAAACTGTTTTTT.

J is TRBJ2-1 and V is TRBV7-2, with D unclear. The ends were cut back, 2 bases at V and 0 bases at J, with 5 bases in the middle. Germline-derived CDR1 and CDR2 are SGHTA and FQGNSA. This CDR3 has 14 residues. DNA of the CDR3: TGTGCCAGCAGCTTAAGTGGCTCCTACAATGAGCAGTTCTTC. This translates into CASSLSGSYNEQFF.

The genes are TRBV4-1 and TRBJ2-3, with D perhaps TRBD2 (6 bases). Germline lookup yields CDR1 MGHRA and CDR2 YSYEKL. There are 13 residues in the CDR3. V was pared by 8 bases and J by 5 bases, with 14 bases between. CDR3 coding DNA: TGCGCCAGCGCTGGACGAGCGGGAGATACGCAGTATTTT. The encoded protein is CASAGRAGDTQYF.

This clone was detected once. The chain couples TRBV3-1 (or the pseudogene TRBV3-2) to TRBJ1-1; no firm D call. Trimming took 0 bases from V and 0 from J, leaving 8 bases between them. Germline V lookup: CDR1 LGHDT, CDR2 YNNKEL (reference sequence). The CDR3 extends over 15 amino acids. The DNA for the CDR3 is TGTGCCAGCAGCCAAGAAACTTGGATGAACACTGAAGCTTTCTTT. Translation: CASSQETWMNTEAFF.

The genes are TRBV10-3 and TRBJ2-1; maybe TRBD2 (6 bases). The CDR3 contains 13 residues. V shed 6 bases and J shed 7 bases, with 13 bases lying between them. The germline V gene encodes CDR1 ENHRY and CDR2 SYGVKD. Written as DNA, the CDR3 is TGTGCCATCAGGAGGGGAGGTGGGAATGAGCAGTTCTTC. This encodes CAIRRGGGNEQFF.

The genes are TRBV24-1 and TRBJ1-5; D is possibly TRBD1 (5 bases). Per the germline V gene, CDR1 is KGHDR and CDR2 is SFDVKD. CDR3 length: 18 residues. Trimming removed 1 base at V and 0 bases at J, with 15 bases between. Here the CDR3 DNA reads TGTGCCACCAGTGATTTAGGGGAGGGGACCGATAGCAATCAGCCCCAGCATTTT. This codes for CATSDLGEGTDSNQPQHF.

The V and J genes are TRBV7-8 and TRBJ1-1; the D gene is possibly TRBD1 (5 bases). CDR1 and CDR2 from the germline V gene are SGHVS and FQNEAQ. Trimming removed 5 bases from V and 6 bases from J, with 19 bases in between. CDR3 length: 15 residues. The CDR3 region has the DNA TGTGCCAGCAGCCCTCTCGGGGGTAGGGAGGCTGAAGCTTTCTTT. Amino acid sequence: CASSPLGGREAEAFF.

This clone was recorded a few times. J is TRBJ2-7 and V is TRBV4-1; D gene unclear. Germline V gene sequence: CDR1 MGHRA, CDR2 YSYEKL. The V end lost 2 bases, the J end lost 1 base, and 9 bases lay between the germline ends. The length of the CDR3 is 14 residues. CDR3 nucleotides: TGCGCCAGCAGCCAACCATCACGATCCTACGAGCAGTACTTC. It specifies CASSQPSRSYEQYF.

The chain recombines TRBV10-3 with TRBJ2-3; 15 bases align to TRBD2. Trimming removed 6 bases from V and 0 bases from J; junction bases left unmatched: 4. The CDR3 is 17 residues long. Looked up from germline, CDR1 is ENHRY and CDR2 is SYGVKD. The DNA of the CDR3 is TGTGCCATCAGGGGGACTAGCGGGGGGACTAGCACAGATACGCAGTATTTT. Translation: CAIRGTSGGTSTDTQYF.

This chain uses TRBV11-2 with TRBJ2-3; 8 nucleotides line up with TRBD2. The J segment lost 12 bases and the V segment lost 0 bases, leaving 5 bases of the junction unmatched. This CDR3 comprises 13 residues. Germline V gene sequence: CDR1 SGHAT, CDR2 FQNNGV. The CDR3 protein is CASSLDPLAGQYF. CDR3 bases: TGTGCCAGCAGCTTAGATCCCCTAGCGGGCCAGTATTTT.

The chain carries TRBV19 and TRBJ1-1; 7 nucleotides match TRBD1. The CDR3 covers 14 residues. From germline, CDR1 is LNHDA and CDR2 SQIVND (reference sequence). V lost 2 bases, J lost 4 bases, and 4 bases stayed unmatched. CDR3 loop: CASSITGVATEAFF. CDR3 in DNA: TGTGCCAGTAGTATAACAGGGGTGGCCACTGAAGCTTTCTTT. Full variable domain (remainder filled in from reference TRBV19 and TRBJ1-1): DGGITQSPKYLFRKEGQNVTLSCEQNLNHDAMYWYRQDPGQGLRLIYYSQIVNDFQKGDIAEGYSVSREKKESFPLTVTSAQKNPTAFYLCASSITGVATEAFFGQGTRLTVV.

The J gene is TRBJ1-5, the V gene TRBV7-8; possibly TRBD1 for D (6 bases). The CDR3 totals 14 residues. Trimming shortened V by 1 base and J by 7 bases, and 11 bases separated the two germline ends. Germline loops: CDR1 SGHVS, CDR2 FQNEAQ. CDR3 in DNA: TGTGCCAGCAGCTTAGAGGCAGGGGAACAGCCCCAGCATTTT. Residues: CASSLEAGEQPQHF. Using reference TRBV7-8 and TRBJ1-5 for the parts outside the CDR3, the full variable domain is GAGVSQSPRYKVAKRGQDVALRCDPISGHVSLFWYQQALGQGPEFLTYFQNEAQLDKSGLPSDRFFAERPEGSVSTLKIQRTQQEDSAVYLCASSLEAGEQPQHFGDGTRLSIL.

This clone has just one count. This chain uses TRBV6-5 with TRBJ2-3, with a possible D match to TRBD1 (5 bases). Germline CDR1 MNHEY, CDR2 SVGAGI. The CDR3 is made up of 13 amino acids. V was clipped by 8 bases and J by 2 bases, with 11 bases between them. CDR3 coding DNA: TGTGCCAGCCGGTGGGGCACCACAGATACGCAGTATTTT. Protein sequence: CASRWGTTDTQYF.

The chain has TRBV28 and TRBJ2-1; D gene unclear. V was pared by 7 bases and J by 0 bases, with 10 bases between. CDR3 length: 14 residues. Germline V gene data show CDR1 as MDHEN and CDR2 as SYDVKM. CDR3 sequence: CASKVGGSYNEQFF. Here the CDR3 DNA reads TGTGCCAGCAAGGTGGGCGGCTCCTACAATGAGCAGTTCTTC.

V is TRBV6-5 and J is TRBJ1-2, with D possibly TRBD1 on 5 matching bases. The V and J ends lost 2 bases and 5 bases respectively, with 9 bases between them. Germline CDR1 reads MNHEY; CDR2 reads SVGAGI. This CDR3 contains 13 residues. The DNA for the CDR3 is TGTGCCAGCAGTTACAGAAAGGGGTATGGCTACACCTTC. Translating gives CASSYRKGYGYTF.